This is a list of T cell receptor beta chains from one sample in a study of patients and donors after allogeneic stem cell transplantation. TCRdb called the RT-PCR reads again in MiXCR, with one record for every CDR3 protein. The sample yields about 230,000 distinct CDR3 sequences, 14% seen once. Sequencing was carried out using blood, either unsorted or a sorted T cell fraction (not recorded which). These receptors were taken from a human donor who was either an allogeneic HSCT recipient or a stem cell or donor lymphocyte infusion donor (not recorded which). It is not recorded whose cells these are; they may come from a transplant donor. The CDR3 runs from the conserved cysteine through the conserved F or W. A D gene is named only where the DNA matches it firmly. The listing skips clone size in some rows; elsewhere it reads once, few, many or a size class.

D gene	V gene	clone size	J gene	CDR3 DNA	CDR3 protein
NA	TRBV5-4	NA	TRBJ2-5	TGTGCCAGCAGCTCGGGAAAACAAGAGACCCAGTACTTC	CASSSGKQETQYF
TRBD2	TRBV27	few	TRBJ2-1	TGTGCCAGCAGTTTATCCCCTCCGAATAGCGGGAATGGAAATGAGCAGTTCTTC	CASSLSPPNSGNGNEQFF
NA	TRBV28	NA	TRBJ2-7	TGTGCCAGCAGTAGGGAGGGGGTTTGGGGCTACGGGGGGTACGAGCAGTACTTC	CASSREGVWGYGGYEQYF
NA	TRBV20-1	many	TRBJ2-1	TGCAGTGGCCACTACAATGAGCAGTTCTTC	CSGHYNEQFF
NA	TRBV5-1	NA	TRBJ2-2	TGCGCCAGCAGGCCAGCTTCCACCGGGGAGCTGTTTTTT	CASRPASTGELFF
NA	TRBV5-1	many	TRBJ2-3	TGCGCCAGCAGCTTCGCTAGCGGCACAGATACGCAGTATTTT	CASSFASGTDTQYF
TRBD1	TRBV13	few	TRBJ2-3	TGTGCCAGCAGCTTCGGTGGGGACAGGGGCACAGATACGCAGTATTTT	CASSFGGDRGTDTQYF
NA	TRBV7-3	NA	TRBJ1-1	TGTGCCAGCAGCTTATCAGGGAGCACTGAAGCTTTCTTT	CASSLSGSTEAFF
TRBD2	TRBV7-2	NA	TRBJ2-3	TGTGCCAGCAGCTGGAGGCTAGCGGGAGACACAGATACGCAGTATTTT	CASSWRLAGDTDTQYF
NA	TRBV30	few	TRBJ2-5	TGTGCCTGGAGTGTACCCCCCCCTGGGGGGCAAGAGACCCAGTACTTC	CAWSVPPPGGQETQYF
NA	TRBV6-1	NA	TRBJ1-2	TGTGCCAGCAGCCCACTCGGGGAGGGAAGGGGCTACACCTTC	CASSPLGEGRGYTF
TRBD1	TRBV5-1	NA	TRBJ2-3	TGCGCCAGCAGCTCGGACGGGACAGCCACAGATACGCAGTATTTT	CASSSDGTATDTQYF
TRBD2	TRBV7-2	few	TRBJ2-3	TGTGCCAGCAGCTTACAAGCGGGGAGCACAGATACGCAGTATTTT	CASSLQAGSTDTQYF
NA	TRBV12-3/TRBV12-4	NA	TRBJ2-4	TGTGCCAGCAGTTTAGCGGGAGTGGAAAACATTCAGTACTTC	CASSLAGVENIQYF
NA	TRBV19	many	TRBJ1-1	TGTGCCAGTAGTTATCCCCCGGTATGGGCCGGCAGGGAACGAGGTGAAGCTTTCTTT	CASSYPPVWAGRERGEAFF
NA	TRBV5-6	few	TRBJ2-7	TGTGCCAGCAGCCGACTTCCATCCTACGAGCAGTACTTC	CASSRLPSYEQYF
TRBD2	TRBV6-2/TRBV6-3	NA	TRBJ2-4	TGTGCCAGCAGTTACTCCCTGACTAGCGGGGGGTCATCTTTAGCCAAAAACATTCAGTACTTC	CASSYSLTSGGSSLAKNIQYF
TRBD1	TRBV5-1	NA	TRBJ1-2	TGCGCCAGCAGCACGACAGGGGGCAGCGTTGGCTACACCTTC	CASSTTGGSVGYTF
NA	TRBV2	NA	TRBJ2-1	TGTGCCAGCCGGCAGGAAATTGGCACCGACAATGAGCAGTTCTTC	CASRQEIGTDNEQFF
TRBD2	TRBV4-2	few	TRBJ2-7	TGTGCCAGCAGCCAAGAGACTAGCGGGGGGTTCTACGAGCAGTACTTC	CASSQETSGGFYEQYF
TRBD2	TRBV7-2	few	TRBJ2-5	TGTGCCAGCAACCCCGCGGGCGGGGGGGCCCCAGAGACCCAGTACTTC	CASNPAGGGAPETQYF
NA	TRBV7-9	few	TRBJ1-1	TGTGCCAGCAGCTTAGCCGACGTGGGCGGGAGGAGAGCTTTCTTT	CASSLADVGGRRAFF